This TCR beta chain comes out of a study of T cell changes during pregnancy in multiple sclerosis. Trimming cost V 4 bases and J 2 bases; bases outside gene matches: 5. The CDR3 has 14 residues. Germline assignment: CDR1 SGHTA and CDR2 FQGNSA. Generated by immunoSEQ multiplex PCR, the TCRdb table keeps only in-frame clones and is missing some. The table includes 55,000 to 70,000 clones, roughly nine tenths detected once. The TCR comes from a female donor with multiple sclerosis, enrolled in a pregnancy study. The chain joins TRBV7-2 to TRBJ2-7, with 7 bases aligning to TRBD1. Sample: CD4+ T cells from peripheral blood mononuclear cells, taken in the third trimester of pregnancy. CDR3: CASSSRTGTYEQYF. CDR3 DNA: TGTGCCAGCAGCTCTCGGACAGGAACCTACGAGCAGTACTTC.